Below, 6 T cell receptor beta chains from the same sample are listed, as sequenced in a study of STAT5B mutations in CD4+ large granular lymphocyte leukemia. This table comes from immunoSEQ multiplex PCR, and its TCRdb copy is limited to in-frame clones, with some not included. Seen here are several hundred clones, around 63% observed once, and the top ten hold under 97%. Sequencing was performed on PBMCs. The origin of the receptors is a woman of 80 years or more with CD4+ T-cell large granular lymphocyte leukemia.

By share, this clone counts as medium-sized. The junction departs from the called germline gene at one end, perhaps through a read error. The gene calls are TRBV6-1 and TRBJ1-2; possibly TRBD1 for D (5 bases). Germline V gives CDR1 MNHNS, CDR2 SASEGT. The CDR3 is 13 residues long. The CDR3 DNA sequence: TGTGCCATCAGTGCGGGGCCGGGGGATGGCTACACCTTC. It encodes CAISAGPGDGYTF.

In this sample, this clone is large. The chain is built from TRBV19 and TRBJ1-4; TRBD1 matches 7 bases. Germline V gene sequence: CDR1 LNHDA, CDR2 SQIVND (reference sequence). Trimming took 7 bases from V and 7 from J; bases not matched to a gene: 12. This CDR3 has 15 residues. CDR3 protein: CASTPGGTAFEKLFF. DNA of the CDR3: TGTGCCAGTACCCCCGGGGGGACAGCCTTTGAAAAACTGTTTTTT.

This clone is medium-sized. The V gene is TRBV2, the J gene TRBJ1-1; D not certain. V shed 8 bases and J shed 5 bases, with 9 bases lying between them. This CDR3 spans 11 amino acids. Looked up from germline, CDR1 is SNHLY and CDR2 is FYNNEI. The CDR3 DNA follows: TGTGCCAGCCAGTGGATGACTGAAGCTTTCTTT. Its translation: CASQWMTEAFF.

The rearrangement links TRBV11-2 to TRBJ1-1, with D possibly matching TRBD1 (6 bases). Germline CDR1 is SGHAT and CDR2 is FQNNGV. This CDR3 has 12 residues. V shed 3 bases and J shed 6 bases, with 8 bases lying between them. The CDR3 region is CASSFEGAEAFF. As DNA, the CDR3 is TGTGCCAGCAGCTTTGAGGGGGCTGAAGCTTTCTTT. The full variable domain, with the rest looked up from reference TRBV11-2 and TRBJ1-1, is EAGVAQSPRYKIIEKRQSVAFWCNPISGHATLYWYQQILGQGPKLLIQFQNNGVVDDSQLPKDRFSAERLKGVDSTLKIQPAKLEDSAVYLCASSFEGAEAFFGQGTRLTVV.

This sequence joins TRBV5-4 and TRBJ1-2; the D is unclear. The CDR3 runs 15 residues. Trimming stripped 4 bases from V and 3 bases from J, with 16 bases between. Germline CDR1 and CDR2: SGHNT and YYREEE (reference sequence). CDR3 DNA: TGTGCCAGCAGCACCGAGACACAAAGCGACTATGGCTACACCTTC. Translating it yields CASSTETQSDYGYTF.

This clone was seen more than once but under ten times. The chain employs TRBV28 and TRBJ1-1; 8 nucleotides match TRBD1. The CDR3 is made up of 14 amino acids. Trimming cost V 1 base and J 6 bases; bases outside gene matches: 4. The germline gives CDR1 MDHEN, CDR2 SYDVKM. CDR3 DNA sequence: TGTGCCAGCAGTTTATTGGACAGGGTTTCTGAAGCTTTCTTT. It translates to CASSLLDRVSEAFF.